This T cell receptor (beta chain) is drawn from a study of blood T cell repertoires in COVID-19. Study-wide background: In each case, the material was cDNA or gDNA derived from T cells, B-cell-depleted T cells, or PBMCs.

With V trimmed by 5 bases and J by 1 base, 3 bases remained unmatched. There are 16 residues in the CDR3. Germline CDR1 is SGHTA and CDR2 is FQGNSA. Authors' analysis steps: Reference gene primer amplification gave estimated nucleated cell counts. Clones were sequenced by immunoSEQ multiplex PCR, and TCRdb holds only the in-frame ones, with some missing. That table supplies the V and J calls and clone size; D and trimming were determined from the DNA. This sample has 310,000 or so clones, with roughly 88% found just once. The material sequenced was peripheral blood. This TCR was sampled from a woman between 50 and 59 years old with acute or convalescent COVID-19. V usage is TRBV7-2 and J usage is TRBJ2-2; 11 bases agree with TRBD2. In DNA form, the CDR3 reads TGTGCCAGCAGCCCCCTAGCGGGAGGGAACACCGGGGAGCTGTTTTTT. Amino acid sequence: CASSPLAGGNTGELFF.